The 3 T cell receptor beta chains reported below all come from one sample, sequenced in a study of response to subunit inactivated influenza vaccine (dated by TCRdb to 2016 to 2019). The library was prepared using RT-PCR. Reads for this sample came from an Illumina HiSeq 2500. TCRdb reprocessed the public reads (quality trimming at Q25 with fastp, clone calling with MiXCR) and kept in-frame beta chains. Duplicate CDR3 protein sequences are folded into a single record with the most common DNA and genes. In this sample the table shows more than 400,000 distinct CDR3 sequences, roughly 9.8% of which occur a single time. Over 9.5% of the sample belongs to the ten largest clones. The meaning of the sample's time point label: 45 days after influenza vaccine administration. The sequenced sample was PBMCs from blood, obtained roughly 45 days after vaccination. The receptor source for this set is a man in his fifties who received an inactivated influenza vaccine. Donor details come from another sample of the same person, matched by shared clones.

This clonotype has ten or more counts. The chain has TRBV5-6 and TRBJ2-2; 8 nucleotides agree with TRBD1. The germline V gene has CDR1 SGHDT and CDR2 YYEEEE. The trim removed 4 bases at V and 2 bases at J, leaving 7 bases unmatched. The CDR3 is 16 residues long. CDR3 sequence: CASSPNGQGNTGELFF. In DNA form, the CDR3 reads TGTGCCAGCAGCCCGAACGGACAGGGTAACACCGGGGAGCTGTTTTTT. The whole variable domain, filled in from reference TRBV5-6 and TRBJ2-2, reads DAGVTQSPTHLIKTRGQQVTLRCSPKSGHDTVSWYQQALGQGPQFIFQYYEEEERQRGNFPDRFSGHQFPNYSSELNVNALLLGDSALYLCASSPNGQGNTGELFFGEGSRLTVL.

The table lists this clonotype with a few counts. J is TRBJ1-4 and V is TRBV12-3 or TRBV12-4; D unclear. Trimming shortened V by 3 bases and J by 7 bases, and 12 bases separated the two germline ends. The CDR3 consists of 14 residues. CDR3 amino acids: CASSFRGGGEKLFF. CDR3 nucleotides: TGTGCCAGCAGTTTTCGGGGAGGCGGTGAAAAACTGTTTTTT.

This clonotype was seen a handful of times. The V and J genes are TRBV15 and TRBJ2-6, with D possibly being TRBD1 (6 bases). Germline CDR1 is LNHNV and CDR2 is YYDKDF (reference sequence). V lost 3 bases, J lost 4 bases, and 10 bases lay in between. This CDR3 spans 15 amino acids. In DNA form, the CDR3 reads TGTGCCACCAGCAGGGGGGCGTCGGGGGCCAACGTCCTGACTTTC. It codes for CATSRGASGANVLTF. Looking up the rest from reference TRBV15 and TRBJ2-6 gives the full variable domain: DAMVIQNPRYQVTQFGKPVTLSCSQTLNHNVMYWYQQKSSQAPKLLFHYYDKDFNNEADTPDNFQSRRPNTSFCFLDIRSPGLGDTAMYLCATSRGASGANVLTFGAGSRLTVL.